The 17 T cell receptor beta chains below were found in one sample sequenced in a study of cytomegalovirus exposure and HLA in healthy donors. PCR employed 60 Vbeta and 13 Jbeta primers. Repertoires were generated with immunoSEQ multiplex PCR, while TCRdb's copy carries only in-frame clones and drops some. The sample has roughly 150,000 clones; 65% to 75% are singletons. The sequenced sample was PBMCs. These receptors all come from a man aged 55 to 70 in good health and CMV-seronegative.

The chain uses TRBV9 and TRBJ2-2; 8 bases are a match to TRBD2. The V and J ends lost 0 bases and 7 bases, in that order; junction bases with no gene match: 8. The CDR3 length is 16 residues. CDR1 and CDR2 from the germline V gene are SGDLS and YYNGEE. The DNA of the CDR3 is TGTGCCAGCAGCGTAGGAGCGGGAGAGGCCAGCGGGGAGCTGTTTTTT. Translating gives CASSVGAGEASGELFF.

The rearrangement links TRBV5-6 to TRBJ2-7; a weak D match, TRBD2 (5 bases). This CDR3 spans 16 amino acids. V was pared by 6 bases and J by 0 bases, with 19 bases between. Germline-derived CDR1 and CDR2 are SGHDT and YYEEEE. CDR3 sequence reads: CASTRNKRVTSYEQYF. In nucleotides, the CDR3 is TGTGCCAGCACACGGAACAAGAGGGTGACCTCCTACGAGCAGTACTTC.

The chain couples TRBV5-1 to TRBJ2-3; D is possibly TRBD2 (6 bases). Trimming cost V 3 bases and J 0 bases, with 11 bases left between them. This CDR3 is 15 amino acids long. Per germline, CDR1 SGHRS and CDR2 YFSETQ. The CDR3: CASSWDSTSTDTQYF. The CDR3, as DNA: TGCGCCAGCAGCTGGGACTCTACTAGCACAGATACGCAGTATTTT.

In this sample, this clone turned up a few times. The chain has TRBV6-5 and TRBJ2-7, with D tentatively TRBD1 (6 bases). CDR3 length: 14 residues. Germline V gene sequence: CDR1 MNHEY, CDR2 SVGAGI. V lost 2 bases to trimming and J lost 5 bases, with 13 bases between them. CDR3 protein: CASSYSGQSHEQYF. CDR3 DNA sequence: TGTGCCAGCAGTTACAGCGGACAGTCCCACGAGCAGTACTTC.

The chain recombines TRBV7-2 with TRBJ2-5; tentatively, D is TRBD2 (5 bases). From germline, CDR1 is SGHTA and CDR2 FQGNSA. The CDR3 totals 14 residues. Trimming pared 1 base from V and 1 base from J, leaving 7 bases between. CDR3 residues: CASSLEAGQETQYF. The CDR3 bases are TGTGCCAGCAGCTTAGAGGCGGGCCAAGAGACCCAGTACTTC.

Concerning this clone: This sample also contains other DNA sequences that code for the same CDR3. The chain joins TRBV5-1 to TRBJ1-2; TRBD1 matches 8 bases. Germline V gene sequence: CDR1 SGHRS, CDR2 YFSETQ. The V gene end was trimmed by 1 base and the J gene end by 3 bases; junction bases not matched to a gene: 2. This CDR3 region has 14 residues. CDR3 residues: CASSLSGGDYGYTF. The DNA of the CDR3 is TGCGCCAGCAGCTTGTCAGGGGGCGACTATGGCTACACCTTC. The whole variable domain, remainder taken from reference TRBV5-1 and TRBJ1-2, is KAGVTQTPRYLIKTRGQQVTLSCSPISGHRSVSWYQQTPGQGLQFLFEYFSETQRNKGNFPGRFSGRQFSNSRSEMNVSTLELGDSALYLCASSLSGGDYGYTFGSGTRLTVV.

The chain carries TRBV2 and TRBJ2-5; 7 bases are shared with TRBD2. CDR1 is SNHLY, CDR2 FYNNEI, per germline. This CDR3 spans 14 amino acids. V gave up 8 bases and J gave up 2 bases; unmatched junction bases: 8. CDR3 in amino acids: CASESGGYQETQYF. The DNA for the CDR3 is TGTGCCAGCGAGTCCGGGGGGTATCAAGAGACCCAGTACTTC.

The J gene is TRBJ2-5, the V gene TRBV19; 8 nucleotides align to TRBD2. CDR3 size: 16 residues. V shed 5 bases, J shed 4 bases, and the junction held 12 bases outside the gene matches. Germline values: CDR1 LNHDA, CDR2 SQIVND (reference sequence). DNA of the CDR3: TGTGCCAGTAGTCCCCCACTTTCGGGAGGGGGAGAGACCCAGTACTTC. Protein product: CASSPPLSGGGETQYF.

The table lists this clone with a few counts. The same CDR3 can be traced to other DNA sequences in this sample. CDR3: CASSPGLAGADTQYF. CDR3 sequence (DNA): TGTGCCAGCAGCCCGGGACTAGCGGGAGCAGATACGCAGTATTTT. This chain joins TRBV5-4 and TRBJ2-3; 14 nucleotides align to TRBD2. There are 15 residues in the CDR3. CDR1 and CDR2 (germline): SGHNT, YYREEE (reference sequence). Trimming removed 4 bases from V and 4 bases from J; junction bases left unmatched: 2.

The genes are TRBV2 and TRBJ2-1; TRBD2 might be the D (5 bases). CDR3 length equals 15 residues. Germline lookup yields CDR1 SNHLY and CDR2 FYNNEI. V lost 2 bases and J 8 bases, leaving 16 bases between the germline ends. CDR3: CASSESRRTVDEQFF. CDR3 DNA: TGTGCCAGCAGTGAATCGAGGAGGACGGTAGATGAGCAGTTCTTC.

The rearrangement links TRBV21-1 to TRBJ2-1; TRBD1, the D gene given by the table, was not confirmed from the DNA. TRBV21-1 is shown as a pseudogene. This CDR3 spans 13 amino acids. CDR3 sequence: CASSKEWGAEQFF. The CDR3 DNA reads TGTGCCAGCAGCAAAGAATGGGGCGCTGAGCAGTTCTTC.

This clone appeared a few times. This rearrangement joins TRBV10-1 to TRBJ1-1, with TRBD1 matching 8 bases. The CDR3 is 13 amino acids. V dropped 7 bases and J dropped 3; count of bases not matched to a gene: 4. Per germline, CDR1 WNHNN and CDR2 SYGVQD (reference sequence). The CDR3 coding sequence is TGCGCCAGCATGCAGGGGGCGGACACTGAAGCTTTCTTT. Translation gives CASMQGADTEAFF.

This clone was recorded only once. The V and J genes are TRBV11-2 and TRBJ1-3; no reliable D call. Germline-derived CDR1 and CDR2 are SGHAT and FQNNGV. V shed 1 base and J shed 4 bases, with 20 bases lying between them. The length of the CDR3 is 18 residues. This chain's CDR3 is CASSLAPWRGVSGNTIYF. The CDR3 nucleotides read TGTGCCAGCAGCTTAGCCCCTTGGCGGGGAGTATCCGGAAACACCATATATTTT. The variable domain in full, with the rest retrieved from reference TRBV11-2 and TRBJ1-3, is EAGVAQSPRYKIIEKRQSVAFWCNPISGHATLYWYQQILGQGPKLLIQFQNNGVVDDSQLPKDRFSAERLKGVDSTLKIQPAKLEDSAVYLCASSLAPWRGVSGNTIYFGEGSWLTVV.

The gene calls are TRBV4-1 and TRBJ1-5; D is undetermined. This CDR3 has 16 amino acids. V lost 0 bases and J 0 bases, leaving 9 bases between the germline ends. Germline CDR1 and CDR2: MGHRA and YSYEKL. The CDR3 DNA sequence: TGCGCCAGCAGCCAAGACCCCGGGAATAGCAATCAGCCCCAGCATTTT. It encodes CASSQDPGNSNQPQHF.

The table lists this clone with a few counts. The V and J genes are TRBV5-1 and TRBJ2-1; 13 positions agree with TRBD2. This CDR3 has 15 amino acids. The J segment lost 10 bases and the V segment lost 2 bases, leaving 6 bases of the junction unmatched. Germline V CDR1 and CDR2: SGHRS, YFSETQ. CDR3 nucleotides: TGCGCCAGCAGCTTAACTAGCGGGGGGGGCATCGAGCAGTTCTTC. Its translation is CASSLTSGGGIEQFF.

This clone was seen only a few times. CDR3 in DNA: TGTGCCAGCAGCCAGGGACAGGGGATAAGCGGCTACACCTTC. Its translation is CASSQGQGISGYTF. The chain joins TRBV5-8 to TRBJ1-2; 10 bases are a match to TRBD1. After removal of 4 bases from V and 8 bases from J, the junction contained 8 bases not matched to a gene. The length of the CDR3 is 14 residues. Per germline, CDR1 SGHTS and CDR2 YDEGEE.

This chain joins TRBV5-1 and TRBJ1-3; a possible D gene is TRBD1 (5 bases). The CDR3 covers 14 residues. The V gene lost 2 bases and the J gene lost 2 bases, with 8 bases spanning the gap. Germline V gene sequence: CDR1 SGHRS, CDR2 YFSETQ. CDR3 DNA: TGCGCCAGCAGCTTATCAGGGACTGGAAACACCATATATTTT. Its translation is CASSLSGTGNTIYF. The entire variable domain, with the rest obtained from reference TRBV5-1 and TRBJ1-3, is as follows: KAGVTQTPRYLIKTRGQQVTLSCSPISGHRSVSWYQQTPGQGLQFLFEYFSETQRNKGNFPGRFSGRQFSNSRSEMNVSTLELGDSALYLCASSLSGTGNTIYFGEGSWLTVV.